This entry features one T cell receptor (beta chain) sequence. The V end lost 4 bases, the J end lost 2 bases, and 12 bases lay between the germline ends. There are 15 residues in the CDR3. The germline CDR1 and CDR2 sequences are SGHTA and FQGNSA. The data originate from a study of T cell responses to AZD1222 COVID-19 vaccine. The data were produced by immunoSEQ multiplex PCR, yet TCRdb's version contains in-frame clones alone and is incomplete. Altogether around 160,000 clones are present, 88% being singletons, with the ten largest covering roughly 15%. This sequence joins TRBV7-2 and TRBJ1-3; D gene uncertain. Sequencing was performed on peripheral blood, taken on day 0 of AZD1222 vaccination. The source is an adult in good health. CDR3 loop: CASSYRGDAGNTIYF. As DNA, the CDR3 is TGTGCCAGCAGCTATCGTGGGGATGCTGGAAACACCATATATTTT.